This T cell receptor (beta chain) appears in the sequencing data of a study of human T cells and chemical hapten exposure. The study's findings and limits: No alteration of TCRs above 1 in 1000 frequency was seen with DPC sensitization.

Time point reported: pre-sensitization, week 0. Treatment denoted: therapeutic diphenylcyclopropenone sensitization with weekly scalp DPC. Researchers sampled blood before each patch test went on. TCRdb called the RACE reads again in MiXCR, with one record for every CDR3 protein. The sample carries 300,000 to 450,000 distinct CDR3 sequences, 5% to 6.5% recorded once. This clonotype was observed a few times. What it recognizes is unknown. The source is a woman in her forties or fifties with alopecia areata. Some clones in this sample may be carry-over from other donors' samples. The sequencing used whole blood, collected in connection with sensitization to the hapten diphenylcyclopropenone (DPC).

The DNA of the CDR3 is TGCGCCAGCAGCCAAGGACTCCAGGGGCGAGGCTATGGCTACACCTTC. It translates to CASSQGLQGRGYGYTF. This sequence joins TRBV4-3 and TRBJ1-2, with D tentatively TRBD1 (6 bases). The germline V gene has CDR1 LGHNA and CDR2 YSLEER. Trimming removed 1 base at V and 4 bases at J, with 16 bases between. The CDR3 runs to 16 residues.